Presented here are 11 T cell receptor beta chains from one specimen sequenced in a study of blood T cell repertoires in COVID-19 (dated by TCRdb to 2019 to 2021). The library was obtained by the immunoSEQ multiplex PCR assay. TCRdb carries this immuneACCESS record with in-frame sequences only. Its versions omit some clonotypes, under half of them owing to an unresolved V gene in the studies checked, with the rest unexplained. The sample has tens of thousands of clones on record, approximately 91% of them singletons. The ten largest clones capture around 13% of the sample. The specimen sequenced was peripheral blood. The receptor set was obtained from a human donor with active COVID-19. The donor label of this sample is uncertain.

The rearrangement uses TRBV10-3 and TRBJ2-7; D not certain. The CDR3 is 8 residues long. Germline V lookup: CDR1 ENHRY, CDR2 SYGVKD. The V gene lost 8 bases and the J gene lost 8 bases, with 4 bases spanning the gap. In DNA form, the CDR3 reads TGTGCCATCCCTCAGCAGTACTTC. Its translation is CAIPQQYF.

CDR3 loop: CASSGLGAGVNEQFF. For the CDR3, the DNA is TGTGCCAGCAGTGGGTTAGGAGCGGGAGTAAATGAGCAGTTCTTC. The V and J genes are TRBV6-2 or TRBV6-3 and TRBJ2-1; 8 nucleotides agree with TRBD2. The CDR3 is 15 residues long. Germline CDR1 and CDR2: MNHEY and SVGEGT. J was trimmed by 7 bases and V by 5 bases; bases with no gene match: 10.

V gene TRBV7-2 combines with J gene TRBJ1-5; TRBD1 aligns across 8 bases. Germline CDR1 and CDR2: SGHTA and FQGNSA. The length of the CDR3 is 18 residues. The V gene end was trimmed by 1 base and the J gene end by 7 bases; junction bases not matched to a gene: 15. CDR3 loop: CASSLGEGGRGQNQPQHF. CDR3 in DNA: TGTGCCAGCAGCTTAGGGGAAGGGGGCAGGGGGCAAAACCAGCCCCAGCATTTT. Full variable domain (remainder filled in from reference TRBV7-2 and TRBJ1-5): GAGVSQSPSNKVTEKGKDVELRCDPISGHTALYWYRQSLGQGLEFLIYFQGNSAPDKSGLPSDRFSAERTGGSVSTLTIQRTQQEDSAVYLCASSLGEGGRGQNQPQHFGDGTRLSIL.

The J gene is TRBJ2-1, the V gene TRBV30, with 8 bases aligning to TRBD1. Germline CDR1 and CDR2: GTSNPN and SVGIG (reference sequence). The junction had 5 bases not matched to a gene; V was cut back by 7 bases and J by 9 bases. CDR3 length: 11 residues. The CDR3 DNA reads TGTGCCTTTGACAGGGGCGGTGAGCAGTTCTTC. Residues: CAFDRGGEQFF.

V usage is TRBV18 and J usage is TRBJ2-7; perhaps TRBD1 as D (5 bases). This CDR3 spans 13 amino acids. The germline CDR1 and CDR2 sequences are KGHSH and LQKENI. V lost 3 bases and J lost 5, with 11 bases in between. The CDR3: CASSPTRVDEQYF. The DNA of the CDR3 is TGTGCCAGCTCACCTACCAGGGTCGACGAGCAGTACTTC.

The chain has TRBV5-1 and TRBJ2-3; a weak D match, TRBD2 (6 bases). Germline values: CDR1 SGHRS, CDR2 YFSETQ. V lost 3 bases, J lost 0 bases, and 11 bases lay in between. This CDR3 contains 15 residues. CDR3 residues: CASSWAGTSTDTQYF. The CDR3 DNA follows: TGCGCCAGCAGCTGGGCGGGAACCAGCACAGATACGCAGTATTTT. Supplemented by reference TRBV5-1 and TRBJ2-3, the full variable domain reads KAGVTQTPRYLIKTRGQQVTLSCSPISGHRSVSWYQQTPGQGLQFLFEYFSETQRNKGNFPGRFSGRQFSNSRSEMNVSTLELGDSALYLCASSWAGTSTDTQYFGPGTRLTVL.

This rearrangement joins TRBV19 to TRBJ2-7; 9 bases match TRBD2. V dropped 5 bases and J dropped 1; count of bases not matched to a gene: 3. The CDR3 is made up of 14 amino acids. Germline CDR1 reads LNHDA; CDR2 reads SQIVND (reference sequence). CDR3 DNA sequence: TGTGCCAGTAGTGTAGGACTAGCGTCCTACGAGCAGTACTTC. Its protein product is CASSVGLASYEQYF. The whole variable domain, remainder taken from reference TRBV19 and TRBJ2-7, is DGGITQSPKYLFRKEGQNVTLSCEQNLNHDAMYWYRQDPGQGLRLIYYSQIVNDFQKGDIAEGYSVSREKKESFPLTVTSAQKNPTAFYLCASSVGLASYEQYFGPGTRLTVT.

This clone was recorded a few times. This chain connects TRBV5-1 to TRBJ1-6; D gene unclear. This CDR3 comprises 13 residues. V was clipped by 2 bases and J by 5 bases, with 5 bases between them. Germline lookup yields CDR1 SGHRS and CDR2 YFSETQ. CDR3 region: CASSFQNNSPLHF. CDR3 bases: TGCGCCAGCAGCTTCCAGAATAATTCACCCCTCCACTTT.

V gene TRBV6-2 or TRBV6-3 combines with J gene TRBJ2-3; 13 bases match TRBD2. Germline CDR1 reads MNHEY; CDR2 reads SVGEGT. V dropped 6 bases and J dropped 4; count of bases not matched to a gene: 4. The CDR3 loop spans 15 amino acids. The DNA for the CDR3 is TGTGCCAGCAGCCCACTAGCGGGAGGGTCAGATACGCAGTATTTT. Its protein is CASSPLAGGSDTQYF.

This chain connects TRBV9 to TRBJ1-6; D remains unclear. Germline V gene data show CDR1 as SGDLS and CDR2 as YYNGEE. The V end was cut by 4 bases, the J end by 4 bases, with 12 bases between. The CDR3 spans 15 residues. The CDR3 DNA sequence: TGTGCCAGCAGCATCTCGGCACAGTATAATTCACCCCTCCACTTT. It codes for CASSISAQYNSPLHF.

This clone has a single count. This chain connects TRBV20-1 to TRBJ1-4; D gene ambiguous. The V and J ends lost 3 bases and 6 bases respectively, with 11 bases between them. The CDR3 spans 13 residues. CDR1 is DFQATT and CDR2 is SNEGSKA in the germline V gene (reference sequence). The CDR3 DNA follows: TGCAGTGCTAGTAGGCAGGATCATGAAAAACTGTTTTTT. As protein: CSASRQDHEKLFF.